Following are 13 T cell receptor beta chains from one sample sequenced in a study of T cell responses to AZD1222 COVID-19 vaccine. The assay was immunoSEQ multiplex PCR, and TCRdb's table has in-frame clones only and misses some. The sample shows 150,000 or so clones, around 94% of them seen only once. Material: peripheral blood, obtained on day 0 of AZD1222 vaccination. All receptors derive from an adult in good health.

The chain links TRBV2 to TRBJ2-1, with D perhaps TRBD1 (6 bases). This CDR3 spans 15 amino acids. V was shortened by 7 bases and J by 0 bases, with 13 bases between the two germline ends. Germline-derived CDR1 and CDR2 are SNHLY and FYNNEI. CDR3 sequence (DNA): TGTGCCAGCATTCCAGGGGCTAGCTCCTACAATGAGCAGTTCTTC. Its translation: CASIPGASSYNEQFF.

The count of this clone is one. V gene TRBV9 combines with J gene TRBJ1-2; D is ambiguous. This CDR3 region has 14 residues. The germline V gene has CDR1 SGDLS and CDR2 YYNGEE. The V gene lost 0 bases and the J gene lost 4 bases, with 10 bases spanning the gap. For the CDR3, the DNA is TGTGCCAGCAGCGTAGAAGTAGGGTCCTATGGCTACACCTTC. Encoded protein: CASSVEVGSYGYTF.

This chain uses TRBV5-8 with TRBJ1-5; D is unclear. In germline, CDR1 is SGHTS, CDR2 YDEGEE. V was trimmed by 0 bases and J by 4 bases, leaving 2 bases between them. The CDR3 loop spans 12 amino acids. The CDR3 nucleotides read TGTGCCAGCAGCTTGGTGAATCAGCCCCAGCATTTT. This gives the protein CASSLVNQPQHF.

The chain couples TRBV7-2 to TRBJ1-2; D remains unclear. Per germline, CDR1 SGHTA and CDR2 FQGNSA. The CDR3 consists of 14 residues. V was clipped by 5 bases and J by 0 bases, with 10 bases between them. The CDR3 region is CASSGRTSNYGYTF. DNA for the CDR3: TGTGCCAGCAGCGGACGGACGTCTAACTATGGCTACACCTTC.

The genes are TRBV5-8 and TRBJ1-2, with 8 bases matching TRBD1. The CDR3 is 15 residues long. Germline V gene sequence: CDR1 SGHTS, CDR2 YDEGEE. The V and J ends lost 3 bases and 3 bases, in that order; junction bases with no gene match: 7. CDR3 in DNA: TGTGCCAGCAGCTGGGGGACAGGATGGGACTATGGCTACACCTTC. Protein product: CASSWGTGWDYGYTF.

This clone was seen a handful of times. V and J are TRBV7-9 and TRBJ2-5; 9 nucleotides match TRBD2. CDR1 and CDR2 from the germline V gene are SEHNR and FQNEAQ (reference sequence). The J segment lost 5 bases and the V segment lost 2 bases, leaving 9 bases of the junction unmatched. This CDR3 is built from 16 residues. The CDR3 DNA follows: TGTGCCAGCAGCTTAAACCGACTAGCGGAACTGGAGACCCAGTACTTC. It encodes CASSLNRLAELETQYF.

The chain couples TRBV6-5 to TRBJ1-2; TRBD1 matches at 9 bases. The V segment lost 2 bases and the J segment 5 bases; nucleotides outside the gene matches: 9. The CDR3 is 16 amino acids. From germline, CDR1 is MNHEY and CDR2 SVGAGI. CDR3 protein: CASSYLPGQGVYGYTF. Written as DNA, the CDR3 is TGTGCCAGCAGTTACCTACCGGGACAGGGTGTTTATGGCTACACCTTC.

This chain uses TRBV24-1 with TRBJ1-2, with D hard to call. There are 14 residues in the CDR3. Germline loops: CDR1 KGHDR, CDR2 SFDVKD. V was pared by 3 bases and J by 4 bases, with 11 bases between. CDR3 sequence: CATSDPPHTYGYTF. CDR3 DNA: TGTGCCACCAGTGATCCCCCGCATACCTATGGCTACACCTTC.

The chain combines TRBV6-5 with TRBJ1-4, with D maybe TRBD1 (5 bases). The CDR3 consists of 14 residues. Per the germline V gene, CDR1 is MNHEY and CDR2 is SVGAGI. Trimming pared 10 bases from V and 4 bases from J, leaving 16 bases between. For the CDR3, the DNA is TGTGCCATCAAAACGGGGGGATTTAATGAAAAACTGTTTTTT. It codes for CAIKTGGFNEKLFF.

The chain recombines TRBV9 with TRBJ2-7; TRBD1 matches at 7 bases. The CDR3 totals 15 residues. Per the germline V gene, CDR1 is SGDLS and CDR2 is YYNGEE. J was trimmed by 4 bases and V by 3 bases; bases with no gene match: 10. The CDR3 coding sequence is TGTGCCAGCAGCGAGAGAGGGGACAGCCTTTACGAGCAGTACTTC. Protein sequence: CASSERGDSLYEQYF. The full variable domain, its missing parts supplied by reference TRBV9 and TRBJ2-7, is DSGVTQTPKHLITATGQRVTLRCSPRSGDLSVYWYQQSLDQGLQFLIQYYNGEERAKGNILERFSAQQFPDLHSELNLSSLELGDSALYFCASSERGDSLYEQYFGPGTRLTVT.

This chain uses TRBV5-1 with TRBJ2-1; D gene uncertain. Germline CDR1 and CDR2: SGHRS and YFSETQ. The CDR3 runs to 15 residues. Deletions cut 0 bases from V and 5 bases from J, with 12 bases between. Here the CDR3 reads CASSLVPRLDNEQFF. DNA of the CDR3: TGCGCCAGCAGCTTGGTTCCCCGGTTAGACAATGAGCAGTTCTTC. The complete variable domain, with remaining parts taken from reference TRBV5-1 and TRBJ2-1, reads KAGVTQTPRYLIKTRGQQVTLSCSPISGHRSVSWYQQTPGQGLQFLFEYFSETQRNKGNFPGRFSGRQFSNSRSEMNVSTLELGDSALYLCASSLVPRLDNEQFFGPGTRLTVL.

The chain is built from TRBV5-1 and TRBJ1-2, with 10 bases aligning to TRBD1. The germline gives CDR1 SGHRS, CDR2 YFSETQ. The trim removed 0 bases at V and 10 bases at J, leaving 12 bases unmatched. The length of the CDR3 is 16 residues. CDR3 nucleotide sequence: TGCGCCAGCAGCTTGGGACAGGGGGCCGGCGAGCGTTTCTACACCTTC. Translation: CASSLGQGAGERFYTF.

The chain links TRBV11-2 to TRBJ1-2; perhaps TRBD1 as D (5 bases). The ends were cut back, 1 base at V and 2 bases at J, with 11 bases in the middle. The germline V gene encodes CDR1 SGHAT and CDR2 FQNNGV. The CDR3 runs 15 residues. CDR3 in amino acids: CASSLGYSGNYGYTF. CDR3 DNA sequence: TGTGCCAGCAGCTTAGGATATTCAGGGAACTATGGCTACACCTTC.